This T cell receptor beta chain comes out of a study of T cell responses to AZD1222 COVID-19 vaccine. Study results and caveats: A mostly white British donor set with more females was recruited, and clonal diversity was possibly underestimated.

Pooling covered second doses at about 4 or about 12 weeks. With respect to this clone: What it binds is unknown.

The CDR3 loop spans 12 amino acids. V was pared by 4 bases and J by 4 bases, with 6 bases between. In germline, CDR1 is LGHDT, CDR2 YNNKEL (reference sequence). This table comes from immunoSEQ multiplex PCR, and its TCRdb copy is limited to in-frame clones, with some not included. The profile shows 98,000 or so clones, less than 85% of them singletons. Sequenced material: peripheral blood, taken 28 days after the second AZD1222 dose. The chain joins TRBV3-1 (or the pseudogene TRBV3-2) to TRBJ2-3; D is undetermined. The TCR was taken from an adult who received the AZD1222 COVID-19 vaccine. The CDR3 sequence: CASSRSADTQYF. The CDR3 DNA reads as TGTGCCAGCAGCCGGAGCGCAGATACGCAGTATTTT.